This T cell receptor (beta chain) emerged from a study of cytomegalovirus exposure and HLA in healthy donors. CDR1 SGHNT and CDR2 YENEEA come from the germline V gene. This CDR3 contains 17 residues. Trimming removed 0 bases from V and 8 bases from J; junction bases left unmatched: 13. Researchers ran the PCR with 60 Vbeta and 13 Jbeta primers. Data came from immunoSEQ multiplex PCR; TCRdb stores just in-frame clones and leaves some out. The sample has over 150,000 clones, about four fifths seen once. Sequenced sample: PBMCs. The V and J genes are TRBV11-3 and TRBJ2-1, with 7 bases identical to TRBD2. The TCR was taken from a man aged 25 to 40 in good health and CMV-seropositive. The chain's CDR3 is CASSLEGGVGGLDEQFF. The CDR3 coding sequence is TGTGCCAGCAGCTTAGAGGGGGGGGTGGGTGGTTTAGATGAGCAGTTCTTC. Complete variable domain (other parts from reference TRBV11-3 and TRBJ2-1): EAGVVQSPRYKIIEKKQPVAFWCNPISGHNTLYWYLQNLGQGPELLIRYENEEAVDDSQLPKDRFSAERLKGVDSTLKIQPAELGDSAVYLCASSLEGGVGGLDEQFFGPGTRLTVL.